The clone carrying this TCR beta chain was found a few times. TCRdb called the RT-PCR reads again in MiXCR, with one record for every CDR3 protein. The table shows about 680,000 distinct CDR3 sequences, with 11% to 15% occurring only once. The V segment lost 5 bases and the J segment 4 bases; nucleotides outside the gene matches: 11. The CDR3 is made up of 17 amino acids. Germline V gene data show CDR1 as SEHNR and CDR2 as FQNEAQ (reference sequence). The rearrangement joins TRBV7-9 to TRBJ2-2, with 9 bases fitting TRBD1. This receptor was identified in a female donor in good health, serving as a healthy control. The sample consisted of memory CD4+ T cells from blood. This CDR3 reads CASSPPGQGVVTGELFF. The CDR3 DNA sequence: TGTGCCAGCAGCCCTCCGGGACAGGGAGTTGTCACCGGGGAGCTGTTTTTT. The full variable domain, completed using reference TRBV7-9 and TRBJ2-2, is DTGVSQNPRHKITKRGQNVTFRCDPISEHNRLYWYRQTLGQGPEFLTYFQNEAQLEKSRLLSDRFSAERPKGSFSTLEIQRTEQGDSAMYLCASSPPGQGVVTGELFFGEGSRLTVL.